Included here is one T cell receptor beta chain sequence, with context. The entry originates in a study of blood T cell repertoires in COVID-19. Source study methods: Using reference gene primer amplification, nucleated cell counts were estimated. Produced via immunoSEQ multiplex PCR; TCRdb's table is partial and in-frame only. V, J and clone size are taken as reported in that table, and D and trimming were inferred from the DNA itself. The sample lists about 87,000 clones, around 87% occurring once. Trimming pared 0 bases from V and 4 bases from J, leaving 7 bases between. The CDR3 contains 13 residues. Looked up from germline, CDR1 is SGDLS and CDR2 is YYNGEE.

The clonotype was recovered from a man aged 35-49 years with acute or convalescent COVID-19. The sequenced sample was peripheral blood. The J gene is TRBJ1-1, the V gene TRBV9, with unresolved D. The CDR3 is CASSVAVPTEAFF. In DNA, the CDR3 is TGTGCCAGCAGCGTAGCGGTGCCCACTGAAGCTTTCTTT.